This TCR beta chain appears in the sequencing data of a study of T cells expressing NK-cell markers. A word on this clonotype: No antigen is known for it.

This CDR3 is built from 14 residues. Germline lookup yields CDR1 GTSNPN and CDR2 SVGIG (reference sequence). TCR beta cDNA was generated via 5'RACE template switching incorporating UMIs. Reprocessing the 5' RACE reads, TCRdb reports a single entry for every CDR3 protein and omits DNA. The sample holds about 460,000 distinct CDR3 sequences. Study results and limitations: The CD3+CD56-NKG2C+ fraction of a handful of donors was likewise dominated by these clonotypes.

The rearrangement joins TRBV30 to TRBJ1-1. This receptor was identified in a woman aged 50 to 60 in good health. Sequencing was done on a sample of blood T cells: a sorted CD56 or NKG2C T cell subset, CD4+ or CD8+ T cells, or bulk PBMC T cells (not recorded which). CDR3 protein: CAWSVHRSLIEAFF.